Below, one T cell receptor (beta chain) is given with its context. Antigen: not known. This specimen belongs to a study of CXCR3-negative and CXCR3-positive naive CD8 T cells. Whole-study findings and limits: The TRB CDR3s that CXCR3-positive naive cells carried were more hydrophobic than those of CXCR3-negative naive cells. Sequencing showed both naive subsets with comparably high diversity, and memory CD8+ cells much lower.

The authors made the TRB cDNA libraries by 5' RACE using UMI labels. TCRdb re-called the 5' RACE reads and catalogs CDR3 proteins one per entry, DNA excluded. The record lists 90,000 to 100,000 distinct CDR3 sequences, of which the ten most abundant hold 1.7%. Germline CDR1 reads SEHNR; CDR2 reads FQNEAQ (reference sequence). CDR3 length equals 14 residues. Triplicates of 300,000 cells were sorted from each CD8+ T cell subset. Naive CD8+ T cells showed a CD45RO-CCR7+CD27+CD95- phenotype. Sequencing was performed on naive CXCR3- CD8+ T cells from blood. Subset of the sample: CD45RO-CCR7+CD27+CD95- naive CD8+ T cells lacking CXCR3 (TNR3-). The chain joins TRBV7-9 to TRBJ2-2; TCRdb names TRBD1, which stays unverified in the absence of DNA. The clonotype comes from a human donor in good health. Some clones in this sample may be carry-over from other donors' samples. The CDR3 spells CASNPGTRTGELFF.